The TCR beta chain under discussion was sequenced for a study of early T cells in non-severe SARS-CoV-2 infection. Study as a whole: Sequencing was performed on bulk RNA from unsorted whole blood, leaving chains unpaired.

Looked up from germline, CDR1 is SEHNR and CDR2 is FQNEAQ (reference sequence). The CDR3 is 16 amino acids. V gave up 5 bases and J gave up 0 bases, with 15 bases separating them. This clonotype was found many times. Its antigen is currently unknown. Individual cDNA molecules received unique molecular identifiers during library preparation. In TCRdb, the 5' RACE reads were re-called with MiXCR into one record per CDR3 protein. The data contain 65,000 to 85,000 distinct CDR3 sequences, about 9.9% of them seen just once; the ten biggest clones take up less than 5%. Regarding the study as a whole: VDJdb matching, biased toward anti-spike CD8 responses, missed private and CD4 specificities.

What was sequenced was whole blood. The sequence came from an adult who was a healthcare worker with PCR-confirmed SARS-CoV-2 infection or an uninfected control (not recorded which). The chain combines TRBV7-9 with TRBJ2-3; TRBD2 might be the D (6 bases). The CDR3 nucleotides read TGTGCCAGCAGCCCACGGCGGGGTCCTAGCACAGATACGCAGTATTTT. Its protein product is CASSPRRGPSTDTQYF.